This passage covers 7 T cell receptor beta chains from one sample sequenced in a study of cytomegalovirus exposure and HLA in healthy donors. The assay was immunoSEQ multiplex PCR, and TCRdb's table has in-frame clones only and misses some. The sample includes 95,000 to 150,000 clones, 88% seen only once; the top ten take under 6.5%. Sequenced: PBMCs. Receptors were obtained from a woman between 18 and 29 years old in good health and CMV-seropositive.

This chain uses TRBV18 with TRBJ2-7; D may be TRBD1 (6 bases). V was cut by 1 base and J by 7 bases, with 14 bases left in between. Germline values: CDR1 KGHSH, CDR2 LQKENI. The CDR3 consists of 14 residues. The CDR3 DNA follows: TGTGCCAGCTCACCACGGTCAGGGGTAGGAGAGCAGTACTTC. Translation: CASSPRSGVGEQYF.

The chain has TRBV5-6 and TRBJ2-1; 10 bases match TRBD2. The V and J ends lost 4 bases and 2 bases, in that order; junction bases with no gene match: 12. The germline V gene has CDR1 SGHDT and CDR2 YYEEEE. The length of the CDR3 is 18 residues. The CDR3 DNA reads TGTGCCAGCAGCCCAGGGGGGAGCGGGAGGGGCCCCTACAATGAGCAGTTCTTC. Its translation: CASSPGGSGRGPYNEQFF.

J is TRBJ2-7 and V is TRBV7-2, with 12 bases fitting TRBD2. The CDR3 loop spans 19 amino acids. Germline V gene lookup returns CDR1 SGHTA and CDR2 FQGNSA. Trimming cost V 1 base and J 1 base; bases outside gene matches: 11. The CDR3 DNA follows: TGTGCCAGCAGCTTAGATGCTAGCGGGAGGGCCAATCCGTCCTACGAGCAGTACTTC. Translation: CASSLDASGRANPSYEQYF.

In this sample, this clone turned up once. The chain combines TRBV6-1 with TRBJ2-7; 9 bases agree with TRBD1. The CDR3 runs 12 residues. V lost 8 bases, J lost 5 bases, and 4 bases stayed unmatched. The germline V gene has CDR1 MNHNS and CDR2 SASEGT. The CDR3 here is CASLTGGNEQYF. DNA of the CDR3: TGTGCCAGCCTAACAGGGGGCAACGAGCAGTACTTC.

V is TRBV6-5 and J is TRBJ1-2; D not resolved. Trimming took 8 bases from V and 3 from J, leaving 10 bases between them. From germline, CDR1 is MNHEY and CDR2 SVGAGI. CDR3 size: 12 residues. CDR3 in amino acids: CASLGPYYGYTF. CDR3 sequence (DNA): TGTGCCAGCTTGGGCCCTTACTATGGCTACACCTTC.

V is TRBV18 and J is TRBJ2-5; the match to TRBD2 covers 15 bases. Germline trimming cut 0 bases from V and 4 bases from J; bases unmatched to any gene: 3. Germline CDR1 is KGHSH and CDR2 is LQKENI. The CDR3 is made up of 17 amino acids. The CDR3 nucleotides are TGTGCCAGCTCACCACCGGGACTAGCGGGAGGTAGAGAGACCCAGTACTTC. Protein sequence: CASSPPGLAGGRETQYF.

The V gene is TRBV5-1, the J gene TRBJ2-3; TRBD1 aligns across 7 bases. This CDR3 has 16 residues. With V trimmed by 4 bases and J by 2 bases, 10 bases remained unmatched. Germline V lookup: CDR1 SGHRS, CDR2 YFSETQ. This CDR3 reads CASSPGGHRNTDTQYF. The CDR3 DNA follows: TGCGCCAGCAGCCCAGGGGGACACCGGAACACAGATACGCAGTATTTT.